A selection of T cell receptor beta chains follows, all from one sample in a study of T cell responses to AZD1222 COVID-19 vaccine. Assay used: immunoSEQ multiplex PCR; TCRdb lists only in-frame clones, some missing. The repertoire holds tens of thousands of clones, with 70% to 90% as singletons. The source material was peripheral blood, sampled on day 0 of MenACWY control vaccination. These receptors all stem from an adult in good health. CDR3s include the opening cysteine and the closing phenylalanine or tryptophan. D genes are given only for firm matches. Where a row states a size, it is once, few, many or the class of an expanded clone; other rows omit it.

>TRBJ1-1|-|once|TRBV6-2/TRBV6-3
CASSYGGLGRIEAFF
TGTGCCAGCAGTTATGGGGGTTTAGGACGTATTGAAGCTTTCTTT
>TRBJ1-6|-|once|TRBV3-1/TRBV3-2
CASSQEISPLHF
TGTGCCAGCAGCCAAGAAATCTCACCCCTCCACTTT
>TRBJ2-7|-|once|TRBV28
CASSSDLPYEQYF
TGTGCCAGCAGTTCAGACCTCCCTTACGAGCAGTACTTC
>TRBJ1-6|TRBD1|-|TRBV27
CASRWGQGGSPLHF
TGTGCCAGCAGATGGGGACAGGGGGGTTCACCCCTCCACTTT
>TRBJ2-7|-|-|TRBV6-2/TRBV6-3
CASSYQLDVEQYF
TGTGCCAGCAGTTATCAGCTTGATGTCGAGCAGTACTTC
>TRBJ2-5|-|-|TRBV19
CASSIAGAALQYF
TGTGCCAGTAGTATAGCAGGGGCGGCCCTCCAGTACTTC
>TRBJ2-5|-|-|TRBV5-1
CASSLDRVGETQYF
TGCGCCAGCAGCCTGGACCGGGTGGGGGAGACCCAGTACTTC
>TRBJ1-3|TRBD1|-|TRBV5-1
CASSFGTAGNTIYF
TGCGCCAGCAGCTTTGGGACAGCCGGAAACACCATATATTTT
>TRBJ1-1|-|-|TRBV4-1
CASSQDLGGSESTEAFF
TGCGCCAGCAGCCAAGACTTAGGAGGCAGTGAGAGCACTGAAGCTTTCTTT
>TRBJ2-3|-|-|TRBV7-9
CASGASPTDTQYF
TGTGCCAGCGGGGCTAGTCCCACAGATACGCAGTATTTT
>TRBJ2-7|TRBD1|-|TRBV30
CAWSTQGADEQYF
TGTGCCTGGAGTACACAGGGGGCCGACGAGCAGTACTTC
>TRBJ1-2|-|once|TRBV14
CASSLVQGWAYGYTF
TGTGCCAGCAGCCTAGTCCAGGGATGGGCCTATGGCTACACCTTC
>TRBJ2-7|-|-|TRBV6-6
CASSPSPAEQYF
TGTGCCAGCAGTCCTAGCCCCGCCGAGCAGTACTTC
>TRBJ2-3|TRBD1|-|TRBV6-5
CAISPGQDTDTQYF
TGTGCCATTTCACCGGGACAGGACACAGATACGCAGTATTTT
>TRBJ1-1|-|once|TRBV7-9
CASSLGQNTEAFF
TGTGCCAGCAGCTTAGGTCAGAACACTGAAGCTTTCTTT
>TRBJ2-3|-|-|TRBV15
CATSRSAERTDTQYF
TGTGCCACCAGCAGATCAGCGGAACGCACAGATACGCAGTATTTT
>TRBJ1-1|-|-|TRBV7-9
CASNERSTRNTEAFF
TGTGCCAGCAACGAACGATCCACGAGGAACACTGAAGCTTTCTTT
>TRBJ1-1|TRBD1|-|TRBV6-5
CASSSRGGANRGSHF
TGTGCCAGCAGTTCCCGTGGGGGGGCAAACAGGGGCTCCCACTTT
>TRBJ1-5|TRBD1|-|TRBV11-2
CASSLGGTVSQHF
TGTGCCAGCAGCTTAGGTGGGACAGTGTCCCAGCATTTT
>TRBJ1-4|TRBD1|-|TRBV19
CASRDRVEEKLFF
TGTGCCAGCAGGGACAGGGTAGAGGAAAAACTGTTTTTT
>TRBJ2-1|-|-|TRBV27
CASRRGDALSSYNEQFF
TGTGCCAGCAGGCGCGGGGACGCCCTAAGCTCCTACAATGAGCAGTTCTTC
>TRBJ1-1|TRBD1|once|TRBV24-1
CATATGTAEAFF
TGTGCCACAGCTACTGGGACAGCTGAAGCTTTCTTT
>TRBJ2-5|-|-|TRBV19
CASSIGLEDVETQYF
TGTGCCAGTAGTATTGGCTTGGAGGATGTCGAGACCCAGTACTTC
>TRBJ1-5|-|-|TRBV6-2/TRBV6-3
CASTPGGLVQPQHF
TGTGCCAGCACCCCTGGGGGGCTCGTTCAGCCCCAGCATTTT
>TRBJ1-2|-|-|TRBV5-1
CASGGQPGELGGYTF
TGCGCCAGCGGAGGACAGCCGGGGGAGCTTGGCGGCTACACCTTC
>TRBJ2-3|TRBD2|-|TRBV5-5
CASSAGRDTQYF
TGTGCCAGCAGCGCCGGGAGGGATACGCAGTATTTT
>TRBJ1-1|-|-|TRBV5-5
CASSLTPVAYTEAFF
TGTGCCAGCAGCCTGACCCCTGTGGCGTACACTGAAGCTTTCTTT
>TRBJ1-4|-|once|TRBV30
CAWSQLNEKLFF
TGTGCCTGGAGTCAGCTTAATGAAAAACTGTTTTTT
>TRBJ2-1|TRBD1|-|TRBV10-3
CATLGTGAGNEQFF
TGTGCCACGCTGGGGACAGGTGCTGGCAATGAGCAGTTCTTC
>TRBJ1-3|-|few|TRBV7-9
CASTKGEGNTIYF
TGTGCCAGCACAAAGGGTGAGGGAAACACCATATATTTT